This is a list of T cell receptor beta chains from one sample in a study of regulatory T cells in long-lasting Graves disease. TCRdb re-called the multiplex PCR reads with MiXCR, one entry per CDR3 protein. The sample consists of approximately 560,000 distinct CDR3 sequences, around 15% of them appearing once. These data also formed part of another study, on T cells in Graves' hyperthyroidism and ophthalmopathy.

This material consisted of peripheral blood mononuclear cells (PBMCs), taken at new diagnosis, from a patient treated with antithyroid drugs. All receptors come from a man between 18 and 35 years old with Graves disease. Each CDR3 is given with its conserved first and last residue. Each record gives: clone size, D gene, V gene, J gene, CDR3 DNA, CDR3 protein. A D gene is named only where the DNA matches it firmly. Clone size is stated in some rows and not others, as once, few, many or a class when expanded.

clone_size: .
d_call: .
v_call: TRBV19
j_call: TRBJ1-6
cdr3_nt: TGTGCCAGTAGGTCGCGGGGTGTCTATAATTCACCCCTCCACTTT
cdr3_aa: CASRSRGVYNSPLHF

clone_size: many
d_call: TRBD2
v_call: TRBV5-1
j_call: TRBJ2-1
cdr3_nt: TGCGCCAGCAGCTTGGCCCAGGGACTAGGGTTCAATGAGCAGTTCTTC
cdr3_aa: CASSLAQGLGFNEQFF

clone_size: .
d_call: .
v_call: TRBV5-1
j_call: TRBJ1-1
cdr3_nt: TGCGCCAGCAGCGGGGACGGGTTGAACACTGAAGCTTTCTTT
cdr3_aa: CASSGDGLNTEAFF

clone_size: many
d_call: .
v_call: TRBV27
j_call: TRBJ2-2
cdr3_nt: TGTGCCAGCAGTTTTCTGGGGGCGGGCCCTGGGCGGAATACCGGGGAGCTGTTTTTT
cdr3_aa: CASSFLGAGPGRNTGELFF

clone_size: .
d_call: TRBD2
v_call: TRBV5-5
j_call: TRBJ2-1
cdr3_nt: TGTGCCAGCAGCTTGACTAGCGGGAGGGCCCGCAATGAGCAGTTCTTC
cdr3_aa: CASSLTSGRARNEQFF

clone_size: .
d_call: TRBD2
v_call: TRBV20-1
j_call: TRBJ2-3
cdr3_nt: TGCAGCGCTACCACCGGGACTAGCGGCACAGATACGCAGTATTTT
cdr3_aa: CSATTGTSGTDTQYF

clone_size: .
d_call: .
v_call: TRBV28
j_call: TRBJ2-1
cdr3_nt: TGTGCCAGCAGCCCACCCTCGGGACACCTTCACAATGAGCAGTTCTTC
cdr3_aa: CASSPPSGHLHNEQFF

clone_size: .
d_call: .
v_call: TRBV12-3/TRBV12-4
j_call: TRBJ1-5
cdr3_nt: TGTGCCAGCAGTCCTGACGTGAGGTTGGGGCCCCAGCATTTT
cdr3_aa: CASSPDVRLGPQHF

clone_size: many
d_call: TRBD1
v_call: TRBV27
j_call: TRBJ1-2
cdr3_nt: TGTGCCAGCAGTTTCGACGGACAGGGGCAGGACTATGGCTACACCTTC
cdr3_aa: CASSFDGQGQDYGYTF

clone_size: few
d_call: .
v_call: TRBV5-1
j_call: TRBJ1-4
cdr3_nt: TGCGCCAGCAGCTTGTCCGCAGGGGTTGAAAAACTGTTTTTT
cdr3_aa: CASSLSAGVEKLFF

clone_size: .
d_call: TRBD2
v_call: TRBV7-7
j_call: TRBJ2-3
cdr3_nt: TGTGCTAGCAGCTTAGCTGAAGGGACTATTCTTTGCACAGATACGCAGTATTTT
cdr3_aa: CASSLAEGTILCTDTQYF

clone_size: .
d_call: .
v_call: TRBV9
j_call: TRBJ2-3
cdr3_nt: TGTGCCAGCAGCGTAAATAAAGGTGGTACAGATACGCAGTATTTT
cdr3_aa: CASSVNKGGTDTQYF

clone_size: .
d_call: TRBD1
v_call: TRBV7-6
j_call: TRBJ1-1
cdr3_nt: TGTGCCAGCAGCCTAGACAGGGGCTACACTGAAGCTTTCTTT
cdr3_aa: CASSLDRGYTEAFF

clone_size: many
d_call: TRBD2
v_call: TRBV29-1
j_call: TRBJ2-7
cdr3_nt: TGCAGCGTTGAAGGGGAGGGGATAGAGGATTGGCAGTACTTC
cdr3_aa: CSVEGEGIEDWQYF

clone_size: few
d_call: .
v_call: TRBV28
j_call: TRBJ2-3
cdr3_nt: TGTGCCAGCAGTCCCCCGTTCGGCGGGAGCACAGATACGCAGTATTTT
cdr3_aa: CASSPPFGGSTDTQYF

clone_size: .
d_call: .
v_call: TRBV24-1
j_call: TRBJ1-5
cdr3_nt: TGTGCCCCACCGATTACTAAACAGCCCCAGCATTTT
cdr3_aa: CAPPITKQPQHF

clone_size: many
d_call: TRBD1
v_call: TRBV3-1
j_call: TRBJ2-1
cdr3_nt: TGTGCCAGCAGCCAAGATATTAGGGGACAGGGGTATAACGAGCAGTTCTTC
cdr3_aa: CASSQDIRGQGYNEQFF

clone_size: once
d_call: .
v_call: TRBV20-1
j_call: TRBJ2-2
cdr3_nt: TGCAGTGCTACTGCTGACAGTGCGCCCGGGGAGCTGTTTTTT
cdr3_aa: CSATADSAPGELFF

clone_size: many
d_call: .
v_call: TRBV27
j_call: TRBJ2-7
cdr3_nt: TGTGCCAGCAGTTTAGGGCAGTTCTACGAGCAGTACTTC
cdr3_aa: CASSLGQFYEQYF

clone_size: few
d_call: .
v_call: TRBV7-3
j_call: TRBJ2-3
cdr3_nt: TGTGCCAGCAGCTTAAAGGGGTTCACAGATACGCAGTATTTT
cdr3_aa: CASSLKGFTDTQYF

clone_size: few
d_call: .
v_call: TRBV5-1
j_call: TRBJ2-2
cdr3_nt: TGCGCCAGCAGCTCCGGGACACCCACCGGGGAGCTGTTTTTT
cdr3_aa: CASSSGTPTGELFF

clone_size: .
d_call: TRBD2
v_call: TRBV5-1
j_call: TRBJ2-1
cdr3_nt: TGCGCCAGCAGCTCCCCAGGGACTAGCATTGTCGATGAGCAGTTCTTC
cdr3_aa: CASSSPGTSIVDEQFF

clone_size: .
d_call: .
v_call: TRBV25-1
j_call: TRBJ2-3
cdr3_nt: TGTGCCAGCATCACGGCGGGAGATACGCAGTATTTT
cdr3_aa: CASITAGDTQYF

clone_size: .
d_call: .
v_call: TRBV20-1
j_call: TRBJ2-7
cdr3_nt: TGCAGCGTTGCCCCGACCACGAAACCCTACGAGCAGTACTTC
cdr3_aa: CSVAPTTKPYEQYF

clone_size: few
d_call: TRBD1
v_call: TRBV19
j_call: TRBJ1-5
cdr3_nt: TGTGCCAGTACCTCGGACAGGTTTCAGCCCCAGCATTTT
cdr3_aa: CASTSDRFQPQHF

clone_size: few
d_call: .
v_call: TRBV20-1
j_call: TRBJ2-7
cdr3_nt: TGCAGTGCTAGAGACCCCGCAGGGAAACACGAGCAGTACTTC
cdr3_aa: CSARDPAGKHEQYF

clone_size: many
d_call: TRBD1
v_call: TRBV12-3/TRBV12-4
j_call: TRBJ2-7
cdr3_nt: TGTGCCAGCAGTCCGGGACAGGGTGGATCCTACGAGCAGTACTTC
cdr3_aa: CASSPGQGGSYEQYF

clone_size: many
d_call: TRBD2
v_call: TRBV28
j_call: TRBJ2-7
cdr3_nt: TGTGCCAGCCGACTCCGACTAGCTTCTTTATGGGAGCAGTACTTC
cdr3_aa: CASRLRLASLWEQYF

clone_size: few
d_call: .
v_call: TRBV20-1
j_call: TRBJ1-1
cdr3_nt: TGCAGTGCAAGTTGGACGGGCATGAACACTGAAGCTTTCTTT
cdr3_aa: CSASWTGMNTEAFF

clone_size: .
d_call: TRBD1
v_call: TRBV5-1
j_call: TRBJ2-1
cdr3_nt: TGCGCCAGCAGCTACAGGACAGGGTCCTACAATGAGCAGTTCTTC
cdr3_aa: CASSYRTGSYNEQFF

clone_size: few
d_call: .
v_call: TRBV6-2/TRBV6-3
j_call: TRBJ2-3
cdr3_nt: TGTGCCAGCAGTTTGAGGGAGAACACAGATACGCAGTATTTT
cdr3_aa: CASSLRENTDTQYF

clone_size: .
d_call: TRBD2
v_call: TRBV9
j_call: TRBJ2-1
cdr3_nt: TGTGCCAGCAGCGACGAAGGGACAGGCAGACTAGCGGGAGGCAGCAATGAGCAGTTCTTC
cdr3_aa: CASSDEGTGRLAGGSNEQFF

clone_size: many
d_call: .
v_call: TRBV5-1
j_call: TRBJ2-1
cdr3_nt: TGCGCCAGCAGCTTGATTCTTTCCGACAATGAGCAGTTCTTC
cdr3_aa: CASSLILSDNEQFF

clone_size: .
d_call: .
v_call: TRBV2
j_call: TRBJ1-1
cdr3_nt: TGTGCCAGCACCGCTGGTGGACTGGCTTTCTTT
cdr3_aa: CASTAGGLAFF

clone_size: few
d_call: .
v_call: TRBV20-1
j_call: TRBJ1-2
cdr3_nt: TGCAGTGCTACCCATTCCGGATCCCTTCGGGGCTACACCTTC
cdr3_aa: CSATHSGSLRGYTF

clone_size: many
d_call: .
v_call: TRBV6-1
j_call: TRBJ2-7
cdr3_nt: TGTGCCAGCAGTGAGACCGCAGGGGGAGGCTACGAGCAGTACTTC
cdr3_aa: CASSETAGGGYEQYF

clone_size: many
d_call: .
v_call: TRBV3-1
j_call: TRBJ2-1
cdr3_nt: TGTGCCAGCAGCCGAGAAGTAGTTTCCTACAATGAGCAGTTCTTC
cdr3_aa: CASSREVVSYNEQFF